Presented here are 26 T cell receptor beta chains from one specimen sequenced in a study of T cell responses to AZD1222 COVID-19 vaccine (TCRdb year 2021). Explained via the paper, the time point label denotes: baseline before first vaccination. The treatment or condition label for this specimen denotes: meningococcal conjugate vaccine given as trial control. Libraries were prepared through the immunoSEQ multiplex PCR assay. Held by TCRdb, this immuneACCESS table contains in-frame sequences only and omits some clones. Under half of the omission traces to an unresolved V gene where checked; the cause of the rest is unknown. This sample holds 55,000 to 75,000 clones; 70% to 80% were observed only once. Together, the top ten hold approximately 23% of the sample. This specimen was peripheral blood, taken on day 0 of MenACWY control vaccination. The receptors derive from an adult in good health.

This chain joins TRBV7-3 and TRBJ2-1, with TRBD2 matching over 7 bases. The CDR3 sequence is 15 residues long. J gave up 5 bases and V 5 bases, and 9 bases lay outside the gene matches. The germline CDR1 and CDR2 sequences are SGHTA and FQGTGA. In DNA, the CDR3 is TGTGCCAGCAGCACAGCGGGAAACCGGCACAATGAGCAGTTCTTC. It translates to CASSTAGNRHNEQFF.

This clone appeared a few times. This chain uses TRBV7-9 with TRBJ1-1; D possibly corresponds to TRBD1 (5 bases). The germline V gene has CDR1 SEHNR and CDR2 FQNEAQ (reference sequence). Trimming left V 6 bases short and J 0 bases short, with 14 bases between. CDR3 length: 15 amino acids. The CDR3 coding sequence is TGTGCCAGCAGTTCCGGGACGAACATGAACACTGAAGCTTTCTTT. Protein sequence: CASSSGTNMNTEAFF.

This chain uses TRBV24-1 with TRBJ2-3; D not certain. Trimming stripped 5 bases from V and 1 base from J, with 6 bases between. CDR1 is KGHDR, CDR2 SFDVKD, per germline. This CDR3 comprises 13 residues. The DNA of the CDR3 is TGTGCCACCAGTGCACAAGGCACAGATACGCAGTATTTT. Protein sequence: CATSAQGTDTQYF.

This clone was picked up one time. V usage is TRBV28 and J usage is TRBJ1-1, with 7 bases identical to TRBD1. Germline values: CDR1 MDHEN, CDR2 SYDVKM. V lost 6 bases and J lost 7; bases outside the gene matches: 5. This CDR3 comprises 12 residues. The chain's CDR3 is CASRTGQHEAFF. The CDR3 DNA sequence: TGTGCCAGCAGGACGGGACAGCATGAAGCTTTCTTT.

The chain is built from TRBV13 and TRBJ2-5; maybe TRBD2 (5 bases). Trimming took 1 base from V and 4 from J, leaving 10 bases between them. Per germline, CDR1 PRHDT and CDR2 FYEKMQ (reference sequence). This CDR3 has 14 amino acids. The CDR3 nucleotides are TGTGCCAGCAGCTTAGAGATTGGAGGAGAGACCCAGTACTTC. It yields the protein CASSLEIGGETQYF.

This sequence joins TRBV2 and TRBJ2-1; 9 bases match TRBD1. The CDR3 totals 14 residues. The germline CDR1 and CDR2 sequences are SNHLY and FYNNEI. With 4 bases clipped from V and 9 bases from J, the junction kept 7 bases outside the gene matches. The CDR3 coding sequence is TGTGCCAGCAGTGGGGAGGACAGGGGTAGTGAGCAGTTCTTC. Translation gives CASSGEDRGSEQFF. Full variable domain (remainder filled in from reference TRBV2 and TRBJ2-1): EPEVTQTPSHQVTQMGQEVILRCVPISNHLYFYWYRQILGQKVEFLVSFYNNEISEKSEIFDDQFSVERPDGSNFTLKIRSTKLEDSAMYFCASSGEDRGSEQFFGPGTRLTVL.

The V call is TRBV29-1, the J call TRBJ2-3; D is undetermined. Looked up from germline, CDR1 is SQVTM and CDR2 is ANQGSEA. This CDR3 contains 11 residues. Trimming cost V 7 bases and J 2 bases, with 7 bases left between them. CDR3 nucleotide sequence: TGCAGCGGTAGGAACACAGATACGCAGTATTTT. Residues: CSGRNTDTQYF.

This clone appeared a few times. J is TRBJ2-7 and V is TRBV6-5, with 9 positions matching TRBD1. The CDR3 length is 14 residues. Germline CDR1 is MNHEY and CDR2 is SVGAGI. Trimming took 5 bases from V and 6 from J; bases not matched to a gene: 8. The CDR3 coding sequence is TGTGCCAGCAGTCCATCTGGGACAGGGAGCGAGCAGTACTTC. This translates into CASSPSGTGSEQYF.

The V and J genes are TRBV18 and TRBJ1-4; tentatively, D is TRBD1 (6 bases). This CDR3 contains 16 residues. Deletions cut 3 bases from V and 5 bases from J, with 16 bases between. CDR1 and CDR2 (germline): KGHSH, LQKENI. The chain's CDR3 is CASSPNTGLRNEKLFF. The DNA of the CDR3 is TGTGCCAGCTCACCGAATACAGGGTTGAGGAATGAAAAACTGTTTTTT.

The chain links TRBV4-2 to TRBJ1-5; 7 bases fit TRBD1. From germline, CDR1 is LGHNA and CDR2 YNFKEQ. The length of the CDR3 is 15 residues. The ends lost 3 bases at V and 6 bases at J; junction bases unmatched: 8. In DNA, the CDR3 is TGTGCCAGCAGCCAGGAAATCACAGGGGTTCAGCCCCAGCATTTT. It encodes CASSQEITGVQPQHF.

The chain links TRBV5-5 to TRBJ1-3; no clear D. Trimming shortened V by 0 bases and J by 6 bases, and 7 bases separated the two germline ends. This CDR3 contains 13 residues. Looked up from germline, CDR1 is SGHKS and CDR2 is YYEKEE (reference sequence). CDR3 loop: CASSLDSSNTIYF. The CDR3 DNA is TGTGCCAGCAGCTTGGACAGTTCAAACACCATATATTTT.

The chain links TRBV5-8 to TRBJ1-2, with D perhaps matching TRBD1 (6 bases). This CDR3 comprises 19 residues. Trimming took off 3 bases at V and 2 bases at J, with 26 bases between the two ends. Germline V gives CDR1 SGHTS, CDR2 YDEGEE. In nucleotides, the CDR3 is TGTGCCAGCAGCTCGGACCACAGGTCACCAGGGGCTTTCAACTATGGCTACACCTTC. Its protein is CASSSDHRSPGAFNYGYTF.

This clone was detected only a few times. The chain carries TRBV2 and TRBJ2-7; D perhaps matches TRBD1 (5 bases). The V and J ends lost 3 bases and 2 bases respectively, with 8 bases between them. Germline CDR1 SNHLY, CDR2 FYNNEI. The CDR3 extends over 13 amino acids. The CDR3: CASSETVPYEQYF. The CDR3 DNA sequence: TGTGCCAGCAGTGAGACAGTCCCCTACGAGCAGTACTTC.

The chain is built from TRBV7-2 and TRBJ2-1; D is perhaps TRBD2 (5 bases). V was shortened by 1 base and J by 7 bases, with 11 bases between the two germline ends. The V gene's germline CDR1 is SGHTA and CDR2 FQGNSA. The CDR3 covers 14 residues. In DNA form, the CDR3 reads TGTGCCAGCAGCTTAGACCGGGGATGGAATGAGCAGTTCTTC. This gives the protein CASSLDRGWNEQFF. Drawing the rest from reference TRBV7-2 and TRBJ2-1, the complete variable domain is GAGVSQSPSNKVTEKGKDVELRCDPISGHTALYWYRQSLGQGLEFLIYFQGNSAPDKSGLPSDRFSAERTGGSVSTLTIQRTQQEDSAVYLCASSLDRGWNEQFFGPGTRLTVL.

This chain connects TRBV20-1 to TRBJ2-5, with 8 bases aligning to TRBD2. The CDR3 covers 15 residues. V shed 3 bases and J 4 bases; nucleotides not matched to a gene: 10. Germline V lookup: CDR1 DFQATT, CDR2 SNEGSKA (reference sequence). DNA of the CDR3: TGCAGTGCTAGTAGAGGGACTAGGAATCCAGAGACCCAGTACTTC. Amino acid sequence: CSASRGTRNPETQYF.

The CDR3 loop is CATSGGAGVSDEQFF. DNA for the CDR3: TGTGCCACCAGTGGCGGCGCGGGAGTCTCCGATGAGCAGTTCTTC. This chain connects TRBV24-1 to TRBJ2-1, with 7 nucleotides matching TRBD2. This CDR3 is built from 15 residues. The germline V gene encodes CDR1 KGHDR and CDR2 SFDVKD. J lost 8 bases, V lost 5 bases, and 11 bases had no gene match.

The gene calls are TRBV7-8 and TRBJ1-2, with 7 positions matching TRBD1. CDR3 length: 14 amino acids. J lost 4 bases, V lost 5 bases, and 7 bases had no gene match. CDR1 and CDR2 from the germline V gene are SGHVS and FQNEAQ. The CDR3 is CASSLTGQFYGYTF. The CDR3, as DNA: TGTGCCAGCAGCCTAACGGGACAGTTCTATGGCTACACCTTC. Based on the CDR3 plus reference TRBV7-8 and TRBJ1-2, the full variable domain is GAGVSQSPRYKVAKRGQDVALRCDPISGHVSLFWYQQALGQGPEFLTYFQNEAQLDKSGLPSDRFFAERPEGSVSTLKIQRTQQEDSAVYLCASSLTGQFYGYTFGSGTRLTVV.

V gene TRBV2 combines with J gene TRBJ1-4; 8 nucleotides agree with TRBD1. J was trimmed by 7 bases and V by 7 bases; bases with no gene match: 11. Germline V lookup: CDR1 SNHLY, CDR2 FYNNEI. This CDR3 is 15 amino acids long. CDR3 residues: CASMGERTGLEKLFF. For the CDR3, the DNA is TGTGCCAGCATGGGGGAGAGGACAGGGCTTGAAAAACTGTTTTTT.

The rearrangement links TRBV9 to TRBJ1-1; D may be TRBD1 (6 bases). CDR1 SGDLS and CDR2 YYNGEE come from the germline V gene. This CDR3 has 16 residues. The V end was cut by 4 bases, the J end by 2 bases, with 18 bases between. For the CDR3, the DNA is TGTGCCAGCAGCCCTGGACAGTCCCGGGGCAACACTGAAGCTTTCTTT. Translating it yields CASSPGQSRGNTEAFF.

J is TRBJ2-2 and V is TRBV19; D call uncertain. This CDR3 spans 14 amino acids. Germline V gene data show CDR1 as LNHDA and CDR2 as SQIVND (reference sequence). V was trimmed by 3 bases and J by 5 bases, leaving 10 bases between them. DNA of the CDR3: TGTGCCAGTAGTATGAGAAGAGATACCGGGGAGCTGTTTTTT. Translating gives CASSMRRDTGELFF.

Comment on this clone: At one of its ends the junction is not consistent with the germline gene, which may arise from a read error. This rearrangement joins TRBV7-7 to TRBJ1-3; D may be TRBD1 (6 bases). The V gene's germline CDR1 is SSHAT and CDR2 FNYEAQ (reference sequence). The CDR3 totals 16 residues. Here the CDR3 DNA reads TGTGCTAGCAGTTCCTGGGGGACAACCTCTGGAAACACCATATATTTT. It is translated as CASSSWGTTSGNTIYF.

The rearrangement joins TRBV28 to TRBJ1-2; D is undetermined. This CDR3 spans 12 amino acids. The germline V and J ends were trimmed by 4 bases and 4 bases, with 7 bases remaining between them. CDR1 is MDHEN, CDR2 SYDVKM, per germline. The CDR3 spells CASSWSSYGYTF. CDR3 bases: TGTGCCAGCAGTTGGTCCAGCTATGGCTACACCTTC.

This sequence joins TRBV29-1 and TRBJ2-3; D ambiguous. V was clipped by 7 bases and J by 7 bases, with 18 bases between them. The CDR3 is 13 amino acids. In germline, CDR1 is SQVTM, CDR2 ANQGSEA. This chain's CDR3 is CSAAPASKNTQYF. CDR3 nucleotides: TGCAGCGCCGCACCGGCGAGTAAAAATACGCAGTATTTT.

This clone was seen once. The chain joins TRBV4-1 to TRBJ2-6; D gene unclear. The germline V gene has CDR1 MGHRA and CDR2 YSYEKL. V gave up 0 bases and J gave up 0 bases, with 15 bases separating them. CDR3 length equals 19 residues. CDR3 DNA sequence: TGCGCCAGCAGCCAAGATGGTGACCCTTTCACCTCTGGGGCCAACGTCCTGACTTTC. Translation gives CASSQDGDPFTSGANVLTF.

The chain employs TRBV5-8 and TRBJ1-5; D unresolved. V was pared by 2 bases and J by 1 base, with 16 bases between. CDR1 SGHTS and CDR2 YDEGEE come from the germline V gene. CDR3 length: 17 residues. CDR3 sequence (DNA): TGTGCCAGCAGCTTTAAGTTCGGGCGGGCGAGCAATCAGCCCCAGCATTTT. Amino acid sequence: CASSFKFGRASNQPQHF. Based on the CDR3 plus reference TRBV5-8 and TRBJ1-5, the full variable domain is EAGVTQSPTHLIKTRGQQATLRCSPISGHTSVYWYQQALGLGLQFLLWYDEGEERNRGNFPPRFSGRQFPNYSSELNVNALELEDSALYLCASSFKFGRASNQPQHFGDGTRLSIL.

The chain recombines TRBV28 with TRBJ1-4; 9 nucleotides agree with TRBD1. This CDR3 is 15 amino acids long. With V trimmed by 5 bases and J by 9 bases, 10 bases remained unmatched. Germline CDR1 and CDR2: MDHEN and SYDVKM. The CDR3 DNA follows: TGTGCCAGCAGTCTTAGGGGGACAGGGTTGAAAAAACTGTTTTTT. This translates into CASSLRGTGLKKLFF.